Listed below are T cell receptor beta chains from one sample, sequenced in a study of blood T cell repertoires in COVID-19. The data were produced by immunoSEQ multiplex PCR, yet TCRdb's version contains in-frame clones alone and is incomplete. Among 120,000 or so clones, approximately 82% were seen once, and the ten largest hold 3.8%. Sequences were obtained from peripheral blood. The receptors derive from a woman aged 45-65 years with acute or convalescent COVID-19. The CDR3 runs from the conserved cysteine through the conserved F or W. The D gene is left open where the match is weak. Clone size is not always given. Where it is, it says once, few, many or a class for expanded clones.

J,D,V,size,DNA,CDR3
TRBJ2-1,.,TRBV27,.,TGTGCCAGCGGAAAGGAGGGGCCCTACAATGAGCAGTTCTTC,CASGKEGPYNEQFF
TRBJ1-5,.,TRBV27,.,TGTGCCAGCAGTTTGAACGGTCGGAGCAATCAGCCCCAGCATTTT,CASSLNGRSNQPQHF
TRBJ1-4,TRBD1,TRBV10-2,.,TGCGCCAGCAGTGATGGGTATGGACAGGGGGTTGAAAAACTGTTTTTT,CASSDGYGQGVEKLFF
TRBJ2-1,TRBD2,TRBV7-8,.,TGTGCCAGCAGCCCACCCGGGACTAGCGCGGAGGGGGGTGAGCAGTTCTTC,CASSPPGTSAEGGEQFF
TRBJ2-5,.,TRBV6-5,.,TGTGCCAGCAGTTACCGGGGAAACCAAGAGACCCAGTACTTC,CASSYRGNQETQYF
TRBJ1-1,TRBD1,TRBV12-3/TRBV12-4,.,TGTGCCAGCAGTCCCCGACAGGGGGCGGAAGCTTTCTTT,CASSPRQGAEAFF
TRBJ2-1,.,TRBV7-7,.,TGTGCTAGCAGCTCAACAGGAGATGAGCAGTTCTTC,CASSSTGDEQFF
TRBJ1-6,.,TRBV19,.,TGTGCCAGTAGGAAAGGGGGGGCCCTTAATTCACCCCTCCACTTT,CASRKGGALNSPLHF
TRBJ1-2,.,TRBV7-9,.,TGTGCCAGCAGCTTAGCGGGGGGGAGCGGCTACACCTTC,CASSLAGGSGYTF
TRBJ2-1,.,TRBV5-1,.,TGCGCCAGCAGACCAGGACAGAATTACAATGAGCAGTTCTTC,CASRPGQNYNEQFF
TRBJ2-5,TRBD2,TRBV18,.,TGTGCCAGCTCACGCCGCTCAATAGCGGGGGCGGAAGAGACCCAGTACTTC,CASSRRSIAGAEETQYF
TRBJ1-6,TRBD1,TRBV2,.,TGTGCCAGCAGTTACCGGGACAGGGACTCACCCCTCCACTTT,CASSYRDRDSPLHF
TRBJ2-1,TRBD2,TRBV19,few,TGTGCCAGTAGTTTGTTGACTAGCGGGAGCTTAGGTGAGCAGTTCTTC,CASSLLTSGSLGEQFF
TRBJ2-5,TRBD2,TRBV20-1,.,TGCAGTGCTAGTCTGGAGTCTAGCGGGGAGACCCAGTACTTC,CSASLESSGETQYF
TRBJ2-3,TRBD2,TRBV5-4,.,TGTGCCAGCAGCTCTCCGGGACTAGCACGAACAGATACGCAGTATTTT,CASSSPGLARTDTQYF